This is a list of T cell receptor beta chains from one sample in a study of cytomegalovirus exposure and HLA in healthy donors. Produced via immunoSEQ multiplex PCR; TCRdb's table is partial and in-frame only. The sample consists of about 98,000 clones, about four fifths of them appearing once. Sequencing used PBMCs. The receptors were sampled from a young man in good health and CMV-seropositive. The CDR3 runs from the conserved cysteine through the conserved F or W. Fields, in order: D gene, J gene, V gene, CDR3 length, clone size, CDR3 protein, CDR3 DNA. The D gene is left open where the match is weak. Size is stated for part of the rows, as once, few or many counts, or as a class when the clone is expanded.

d_gene: -
j_gene: TRBJ2-2
v_gene: TRBV5-1
len: 16
abundance: -
CDR3aa: CASSLRGASHTGELFF
CDR3nt: TGCGCCAGCAGCTTGCGGGGGGCCAGTCACACCGGGGAGCTGTTTTTT

d_gene: TRBD1
j_gene: TRBJ2-7
v_gene: TRBV6-5
len: 14
abundance: -
CDR3aa: CASSYTGTANEQYF
CDR3nt: TGTGCCAGCAGTTATACCGGGACAGCGAACGAGCAGTACTTC

d_gene: -
j_gene: TRBJ1-5
v_gene: TRBV19
len: 15
abundance: few
CDR3aa: CASSIFGVGNQPQHF
CDR3nt: TGTGCCAGTAGTATATTTGGAGTTGGCAATCAGCCCCAGCATTTT

d_gene: -
j_gene: TRBJ2-3
v_gene: TRBV6-4
len: 14
abundance: -
CDR3aa: CASSGQGGADTQYF
CDR3nt: TGTGCCAGCAGTGGCCAGGGTGGAGCAGATACGCAGTATTTT

d_gene: TRBD1
j_gene: TRBJ1-2
v_gene: TRBV6-1
len: 13
abundance: few
CDR3aa: CASTDRESYGYTF
CDR3nt: TGTGCCAGCACGGACAGGGAAAGCTATGGCTACACCTTC

d_gene: TRBD1
j_gene: TRBJ2-7
v_gene: TRBV6-1
len: 14
abundance: -
CDR3aa: CASSGTGGTYEQYF
CDR3nt: TGTGCCAGCAGCGGGACAGGAGGAACCTACGAGCAGTACTTC

d_gene: TRBD2
j_gene: TRBJ2-3
v_gene: TRBV27
len: 16
abundance: -
CDR3aa: CASSGTSGGARDTQYF
CDR3nt: TGTGCCAGCAGTGGGACTAGCGGGGGGGCAAGAGATACGCAGTATTTT

d_gene: -
j_gene: TRBJ2-3
v_gene: TRBV7-3
len: 17
abundance: -
CDR3aa: CASREMSPRDLTDTQYF
CDR3nt: TGTGCCAGCAGGGAGATGTCTCCACGAGACCTCACAGATACGCAGTATTTT

d_gene: TRBD1
j_gene: TRBJ2-3
v_gene: TRBV13
len: 16
abundance: -
CDR3aa: CASSGPGQGAGDTQYF
CDR3nt: TGTGCCAGCAGCGGCCCGGGACAGGGGGCAGGAGATACGCAGTATTTT

d_gene: -
j_gene: TRBJ1-5
v_gene: TRBV30
len: 13
abundance: -
CDR3aa: CAWSRGIDQPQHF
CDR3nt: TGTGCCTGGAGTAGGGGGATTGATCAGCCCCAGCATTTT

d_gene: -
j_gene: TRBJ1-1
v_gene: TRBV2
len: 12
abundance: -
CDR3aa: CASSGEDPRAFF
CDR3nt: TGTGCCAGCAGTGGTGAAGACCCGAGGGCTTTCTTT

d_gene: TRBD2
j_gene: TRBJ2-5
v_gene: TRBV18
len: 18
abundance: -
CDR3aa: CASSPRTSGGRKEETQYF
CDR3nt: TGTGCCAGCTCACCAAGGACTAGCGGGGGTAGGAAGGAAGAGACCCAGTACTTC

d_gene: -
j_gene: TRBJ1-3
v_gene: TRBV19
len: 17
abundance: once
CDR3aa: CASSIYRRQSSGNTIYF
CDR3nt: TGTGCCAGTAGTATATACAGGCGCCAGAGCTCTGGAAACACCATATATTTT

d_gene: -
j_gene: TRBJ1-6
v_gene: TRBV10-3
len: 14
abundance: -
CDR3aa: CATTTSLGNSPLHF
CDR3nt: TGTGCCACCACCACCTCACTCGGGAATTCACCCCTCCACTTT